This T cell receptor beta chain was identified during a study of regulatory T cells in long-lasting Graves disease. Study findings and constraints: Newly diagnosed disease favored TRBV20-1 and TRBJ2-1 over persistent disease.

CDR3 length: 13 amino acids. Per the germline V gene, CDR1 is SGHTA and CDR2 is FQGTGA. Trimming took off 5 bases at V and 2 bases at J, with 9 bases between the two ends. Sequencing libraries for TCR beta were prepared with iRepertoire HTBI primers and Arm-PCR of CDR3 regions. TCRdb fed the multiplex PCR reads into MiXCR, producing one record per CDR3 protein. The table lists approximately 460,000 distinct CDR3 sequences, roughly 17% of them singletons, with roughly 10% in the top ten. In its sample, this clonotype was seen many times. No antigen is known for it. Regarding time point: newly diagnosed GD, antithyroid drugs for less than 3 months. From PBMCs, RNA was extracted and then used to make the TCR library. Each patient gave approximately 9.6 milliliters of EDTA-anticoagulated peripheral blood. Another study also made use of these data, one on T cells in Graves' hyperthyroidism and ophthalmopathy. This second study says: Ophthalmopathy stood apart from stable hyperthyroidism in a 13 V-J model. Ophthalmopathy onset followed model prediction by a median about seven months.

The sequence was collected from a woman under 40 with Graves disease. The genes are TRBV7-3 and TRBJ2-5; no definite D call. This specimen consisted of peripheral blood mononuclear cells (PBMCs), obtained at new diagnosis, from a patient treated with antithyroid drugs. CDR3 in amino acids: CASSLGKQETQYF. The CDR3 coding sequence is TGTGCCAGCAGCCTGGGAAAACAAGAGACCCAGTACTTC.